The clone carrying this T cell receptor (beta chain) has a count of ten or more. This specimen comes from a study of Graves' ophthalmopathy and Graves' hyperthyroidism. Whole-study context: Investigators collected peripheral blood at initial diagnosis, before any treatment was given.

Investigators amplified TCR beta CDR3 regions from RNA transcripts. First-round RT-PCR used HTBI primers; second-round multiplex PCR followed. TCRdb processed the multiplex PCR reads anew with MiXCR; each CDR3 protein has one entry. The sample lists fewer than 650,000 distinct CDR3 sequences; about a fifth were seen once. Calling hyperthyroidism stable required that no ophthalmopathy show up within 18 months of follow-up. The study excluded patients with other autoimmune diseases, uncontrolled infections, pregnancy or lactation. Orbital computed tomography, thyroid ultrasound, TRAb, serum thyroxine and clinical symptoms formed the basis of diagnosis. This sequence originates from a woman in her late teens or twenties with stable Graves' hyperthyroidism. Some clones in this sample may be carry-over from other donors' samples. Sequenced sample: peripheral blood.

The CDR3 sequence: CASSLRRAYEQYF. The CDR3 region has the DNA TGTGCCAGCAGTTTGCGCAGGGCCTACGAGCAGTACTTC. The chain uses TRBV12-3 or TRBV12-4 and TRBJ2-7, with D perhaps TRBD1 (5 bases). V dropped 3 bases and J dropped 2 bases, with 8 bases sitting between them. The CDR3 spans 13 residues.